Listed here are 7 T cell receptor beta chains from one sample, sequenced in a study of blood T cell repertoires in COVID-19. Using immunoSEQ multiplex PCR, the repertoire was profiled, and TCRdb retains in-frame clones only, with some absent. The table records around 94,000 clones, around nine tenths of them present only once. The sample comprised peripheral blood. The receptors were gathered from a woman in her forties or fifties with COVID-19, enrolled during active disease.

The J gene is TRBJ1-1, the V gene TRBV27; D might be TRBD1 (5 bases). The V gene lost 1 base and the J gene lost 5 bases, with 11 bases spanning the gap. The length of the CDR3 is 14 residues. Germline V gene data show CDR1 as MNHEY and CDR2 as SMNVEV (reference sequence). The CDR3 loop is CASSLYREGTEAFF. CDR3 sequence (DNA): TGTGCCAGCAGTTTATATAGGGAGGGGACTGAAGCTTTCTTT.

This chain links TRBV9 with TRBJ1-3; unclear D gene. This CDR3 is 16 amino acids long. The germline CDR1 and CDR2 sequences are SGDLS and YYNGEE. V was shortened by 4 bases and J by 0 bases, with 14 bases between the two germline ends. CDR3 region: CASSPFVLSSGNTIYF. CDR3 nucleotide sequence: TGTGCCAGCAGCCCCTTCGTTCTTAGCTCTGGAAACACCATATATTTT.

The chain recombines TRBV5-4 with TRBJ1-2, with 9 positions matching TRBD1. The CDR3 has 16 amino acids. The germline V gene encodes CDR1 SGHNT and CDR2 YYREEE (reference sequence). Trimming took 3 bases from V and 6 from J; bases not matched to a gene: 12. CDR3 DNA: TGTGCCAGCAGCTCTCTTCGGACAGGGGATAGGGATGGCTACACCTTC. Encoded protein: CASSSLRTGDRDGYTF.

The gene calls are TRBV6-2 or TRBV6-3 and TRBJ1-5, with D perhaps matching TRBD1 (5 bases). Germline V gene lookup returns CDR1 MNHEY and CDR2 SVGEGT. V lost 6 bases and J 5 bases, leaving 11 bases between the germline ends. The CDR3 runs 13 residues. CDR3 in amino acids: CASSWGDYQPQHF. In DNA form, the CDR3 reads TGTGCCAGCAGCTGGGGCGACTATCAGCCCCAGCATTTT.

The V and J genes are TRBV4-3 and TRBJ1-2; 9 bases agree with TRBD1. The V segment lost 4 bases and the J segment 8 bases; nucleotides outside the gene matches: 8. The CDR3 is 14 amino acids. Germline values: CDR1 LGHNA, CDR2 YSLEER. Here the CDR3 DNA reads TGCGCCAGCAGCCCCCGTGGGACAGGGAACGGCTACACCTTC. Translating gives CASSPRGTGNGYTF.

The chain joins TRBV5-1 to TRBJ2-1; a possible D gene is TRBD2 (5 bases). This CDR3 is built from 14 residues. Germline V gene sequence: CDR1 SGHRS, CDR2 YFSETQ. Trimming cost V 6 bases and J 7 bases, with 17 bases left between them. In DNA, the CDR3 is TGCGCCAGCACCGAGGGTACGGTACATAATGAGCAGTTCTTC. It codes for CASTEGTVHNEQFF.

V and J are TRBV7-9 and TRBJ1-2, with 7 bases identical to TRBD1. Per the germline V gene, CDR1 is SEHNR and CDR2 is FQNEAQ (reference sequence). The CDR3 spans 17 residues. V lost 1 base, J lost 6 bases, and 14 bases stayed unmatched. The CDR3 nucleotides are TGTGCCAGCAGCTTAGATGGACAACTGACAGGGTTGAATGGCTACACCTTC. The encoded protein is CASSLDGQLTGLNGYTF. Combining the CDR3 with reference TRBV7-9 and TRBJ1-2 gives the whole variable domain DTGVSQNPRHKITKRGQNVTFRCDPISEHNRLYWYRQTLGQGPEFLTYFQNEAQLEKSRLLSDRFSAERPKGSFSTLEIQRTEQGDSAMYLCASSLDGQLTGLNGYTFGSGTRLTVV.